This T cell receptor (beta chain) was sequenced in a study of blood T cell repertoires in COVID-19. Study-level background: Sample material is recorded as cDNA or gDNA derived from T cells, B-cell-depleted T cells, or PBMCs.

Germline V lookup: CDR1 MGHRA, CDR2 YSYEKL. With 4 bases clipped from V and 4 bases from J, the junction kept 6 bases outside the gene matches. CDR3 length: 15 amino acids. Per the authors' pipeline: Estimation of nucleated cell counts was performed using reference gene primer amplification. The repertoire was sequenced with immunoSEQ multiplex PCR; TCRdb's copy has only in-frame clones and lacks some. V and J calls plus clone size are reproduced from that table; the DNA served to infer D and trimming. Of roughly 170,000 clones listed, more than 70% are singletons. Cohort 3 donors were reported recovered after two negative PCRs, clearance, or symptom resolution.

The receptor was derived from a man between 60 and 75 years old who had recovered from COVID-19. The V gene is TRBV4-1, the J gene TRBJ2-3; 9 bases are shared with TRBD1. Source material: PBMCs or T cells enriched from blood (not recorded which). The CDR3 sequence is CASSLGQGSADTQYF. In DNA, the CDR3 is TGCGCCAGCAGCCTCGGACAGGGGTCCGCAGATACGCAGTATTTT.